This T cell receptor beta chain was obtained from a study of T cells in Graves' hyperthyroidism and ophthalmopathy. The CDR3 is 16 residues long. Germline CDR1 and CDR2: SEHNR and FQNEAQ (reference sequence). V lost 7 bases to trimming and J lost 1 base; unmatched junction nucleotides: 11. Regions amplified from RNA transcripts were the TCR beta CDR3 regions. The HTBI set primed first-round TCR CDR3 RT-PCR. TCRdb itself ran the multiplex PCR reads through MiXCR, one entry per CDR3 protein. In the table there are about 380,000 distinct CDR3 sequences, around 18% of which are singletons. This receptor was taken from a man aged 18 to 29 with Graves' ophthalmopathy. The sequenced material came from blood. The rearrangement uses TRBV7-9 and TRBJ2-3, with 7 bases aligning to TRBD1. In DNA form, the CDR3 reads TGTGCCAGCACCCCATACAGGGGTCGGGGCACAGATACGCAGTATTTT. Amino acids: CASTPYRGRGTDTQYF.